Listed here are 30 T cell receptor beta chains from one sample, sequenced in a study of CD8 T cells in Susac syndrome. Roughly 0.45 to 1 ug RNA was reverse transcribed with random hexamers. TCRdb reprocessed the immunoSEQ multiplex PCR reads via MiXCR and lists one record per CDR3 protein. Among about 73,000 distinct CDR3 sequences listed, approximately 94% were seen once. Sequencing input: CD8+ T cells from PBMCs. Receptor source: a human donor with multiple sclerosis.

The chain employs TRBV12-3 or TRBV12-4 and TRBJ1-1; D is perhaps TRBD1 (6 bases). Between the trimmed V and J ends, which lost 3 bases and 9 bases, there was a span of 17 bases. The CDR3 runs to 14 residues. CDR3 nucleotide sequence: TGTGCCAGCAGTTTTAGGGGGGAAGTGAGTAAAGCTTTCTTT. Its translation: CASSFRGEVSKAFF.

DNA of the CDR3: TGTGCCAGTAGTATAGGGCCGTTGGGCAATCAGCCCCAGCATTTT. Translating gives CASSIGPLGNQPQHF. This chain joins TRBV19 and TRBJ1-5; D not resolved. Germline CDR1 LNHDA, CDR2 SQIVND (reference sequence). V was trimmed by 1 base and J by 2 bases, leaving 9 bases between them. CDR3 size: 15 residues.

This sequence joins TRBV20-1 and TRBJ1-2; D gene uncertain. V was shortened by 2 bases and J by 4 bases, with 5 bases between the two germline ends. Germline V lookup: CDR1 DFQATT, CDR2 SNEGSKA (reference sequence). CDR3 length: 11 residues. DNA of the CDR3: TGCAGTGCTAGACACCTCTATGGCTACACCTTC. This encodes CSARHLYGYTF.

The V call is TRBV9, the J call TRBJ2-5; perhaps D is TRBD1 or TRBD2 (5 bases each). V lost 3 bases and J 2 bases, leaving 8 bases between the germline ends. Germline V gives CDR1 SGDLS, CDR2 YYNGEE. The CDR3 contains 13 residues. The CDR3 reads CASSAGPQETQYF. CDR3 in DNA: TGTGCCAGCAGCGCGGGACCACAAGAGACCCAGTACTTC.

This sequence joins TRBV29-1 and TRBJ2-7; 7 bases agree with TRBD1. The V gene end was trimmed by 1 base and the J gene end by 3 bases; junction bases not matched to a gene: 9. The length of the CDR3 is 15 residues. Germline values: CDR1 SQVTM, CDR2 ANQGSEA. As DNA, the CDR3 is TGCAGCGTTGAAGGGGTCGGGACAGAGGACTACGAGCAGTACTTC. Amino acid sequence: CSVEGVGTEDYEQYF.

This chain connects TRBV29-1 to TRBJ2-6, with TRBD1 matching over 7 bases. This CDR3 has 17 amino acids. Germline loops: CDR1 SQVTM, CDR2 ANQGSEA. V lost 1 base and J lost 0; bases outside the gene matches: 6. CDR3 residues: CSVEAGDSSSGANVLTF. The CDR3 DNA is TGCAGCGTTGAAGCCGGGGACAGTAGCTCTGGGGCCAACGTCCTGACTTTC.

This sequence joins TRBV4-1 and TRBJ2-4; no definite D call. In germline, CDR1 is MGHRA, CDR2 YSYEKL. The CDR3 runs to 12 residues. V was clipped by 0 bases and J by 8 bases, with 5 bases between them. The CDR3 sequence: CASSQEKDIQYF. The CDR3 DNA reads as TGCGCCAGCAGCCAAGAGAAGGACATTCAGTACTTC.

CDR3 nucleotides: TGTGCCAGCAGCCCTAACAACAGACCCTACGAGCAGTACTTC. Residues: CASSPNNRPYEQYF. The chain uses TRBV11-2 and TRBJ2-7; no definite D call. The germline V gene encodes CDR1 SGHAT and CDR2 FQNNGV. V lost 5 bases to trimming and J lost 2 bases, with 13 bases between them. CDR3 length equals 14 residues.

V and J are TRBV5-6 and TRBJ1-2; 7 nucleotides align to TRBD1. With V trimmed by 0 bases and J by 7 bases, 3 bases remained unmatched. Germline CDR1 is SGHDT and CDR2 is YYEEEE. The CDR3 loop spans 13 amino acids. CDR3 in amino acids: CASSLEDRPGYTF. CDR3 coding DNA: TGTGCCAGCAGCTTGGAGGACAGGCCTGGCTACACCTTC.

The V call is TRBV6-5, the J call TRBJ2-7; D perhaps matches TRBD1 (6 bases). Germline-derived CDR1 and CDR2 are MNHEY and SVGAGI. V lost 0 bases and J 7 bases, leaving 16 bases between the germline ends. The CDR3 runs 15 residues. The CDR3 reads CASSYSHRDQGEQYF. CDR3 bases: TGTGCCAGCAGTTACTCTCACAGGGATCAAGGGGAGCAGTACTTC.

This chain uses TRBV28 with TRBJ1-5, with D unresolved. Germline CDR1 and CDR2: MDHEN and SYDVKM. V gave up 1 base and J gave up 4 bases, with 11 bases separating them. This CDR3 is built from 15 residues. The CDR3 DNA sequence: TGTGCCAGCAGTTTATTAGGGCAGATAAATCAGCCCCAGCATTTT. It specifies CASSLLGQINQPQHF.

This chain uses TRBV7-9 with TRBJ1-2, with D unresolved. The CDR3 sequence is 15 residues long. Trimming took 6 bases from V and 1 from J, leaving 15 bases between them. Germline V gene lookup returns CDR1 SEHNR and CDR2 FQNEAQ (reference sequence). The CDR3: CASSYTEEHNYGYTF. The CDR3 nucleotides are TGTGCCAGCAGTTATACAGAGGAGCATAACTATGGCTACACCTTC.

The chain couples TRBV5-1 to TRBJ1-2; 8 positions match TRBD1. Germline lookup yields CDR1 SGHRS and CDR2 YFSETQ. The CDR3 consists of 15 residues. Trimming cost V 0 bases and J 3 bases; bases outside gene matches: 4. Here the CDR3 reads CASSLATGGDYGYTF. CDR3 nucleotides: TGCGCCAGCAGCTTGGCTACAGGGGGGGACTATGGCTACACCTTC.

The V call is TRBV6-5, the J call TRBJ2-1; 12 nucleotides line up with TRBD2. Per the germline V gene, CDR1 is MNHEY and CDR2 is SVGAGI. The CDR3 runs to 15 residues. J gave up 2 bases and V 5 bases, and 1 base lay outside the gene matches. The CDR3 sequence: CASSRTSGAYNEQFF. CDR3 nucleotides: TGTGCCAGCAGTCGGACTAGCGGGGCCTACAATGAGCAGTTCTTC.

The chain is built from TRBV9 and TRBJ2-7; possibly TRBD1 for D (5 bases). V was clipped by 0 bases and J by 4 bases, with 14 bases between them. CDR3 length equals 15 residues. CDR1 and CDR2 from the germline V gene are SGDLS and YYNGEE. CDR3 protein: CASSVAQGAGYEQYF. The DNA for the CDR3 is TGTGCCAGCAGCGTAGCGCAGGGCGCTGGGTACGAGCAGTACTTC. Looking up the rest from reference TRBV9 and TRBJ2-7 gives the full variable domain: DSGVTQTPKHLITATGQRVTLRCSPRSGDLSVYWYQQSLDQGLQFLIQYYNGEERAKGNILERFSAQQFPDLHSELNLSSLELGDSALYFCASSVAQGAGYEQYFGPGTRLTVT.

The chain is built from TRBV5-4 and TRBJ2-5; D gene unclear. Germline V gene lookup returns CDR1 SGHNT and CDR2 YYREEE (reference sequence). CDR3 length equals 15 residues. V shed 0 bases and J shed 4 bases, with 13 bases lying between them. CDR3 nucleotide sequence: TGTGCCAGCAGCTTGGTGCCAGAACTAAGAGAGACCCAGTACTTC. Residues: CASSLVPELRETQYF.

This clonotype was observed once. The V gene is TRBV30, the J gene TRBJ1-2; D may be TRBD1 (6 bases). The CDR3 is 15 amino acids. V gave up 0 bases and J gave up 5 bases, with 16 bases separating them. Germline CDR1 reads GTSNPN; CDR2 reads SVGIG (reference sequence). Here the CDR3 reads CAWSVNIGGAYGYTF. The CDR3 nucleotides read TGTGCCTGGAGTGTAAACATTGGGGGCGCATATGGCTACACCTTC.

CDR3 sequence reads: CASSYSKRVGETQYF. DNA of the CDR3: TGTGCCAGCAGTTACTCGAAACGGGTTGGAGAGACCCAGTACTTC. The J gene is TRBJ2-5, the V gene TRBV6-2 or TRBV6-3; D is unclear. The CDR3 length is 15 residues. The germline V gene encodes CDR1 MNHEY and CDR2 SVGEGT. V gave up 0 bases and J gave up 4 bases, with 12 bases separating them.

The CDR3 is CASSSGLAGPFYNEQFF. The CDR3 bases are TGTGCCAGCAGCTCAGGACTAGCGGGACCTTTCTACAATGAGCAGTTCTTC. This sequence joins TRBV7-9 and TRBJ2-1; 12 nucleotides agree with TRBD2. The trim removed 4 bases at V and 3 bases at J, leaving 7 bases unmatched. Germline lookup yields CDR1 SEHNR and CDR2 FQNEAQ (reference sequence). The length of the CDR3 is 17 residues.

CDR3 DNA sequence: TGTGCCAGCAGTTACTCCTTTAGAGAACAGGCGAACTACAATGAGCAGTTCTTC. This gives the protein CASSYSFREQANYNEQFF. The rearrangement joins TRBV6-5 to TRBJ2-1, with a tentative D call TRBD1 (5 bases). Trimming cost V 0 bases and J 3 bases, with 18 bases left between them. Germline values: CDR1 MNHEY, CDR2 SVGAGI. The CDR3 has 18 residues.

The chain carries TRBV6-6 and TRBJ2-7; D might be TRBD1 (6 bases). Germline CDR1 reads MNHNY; CDR2 reads SVGAGI (reference sequence). V was cut by 4 bases and J by 3 bases, with 16 bases left in between. The CDR3 sequence is 15 residues long. The CDR3 bases are TGTGCCAGCAGTTTTCAGGACAGAACCTTCTACGAGCAGTACTTC. Its translation is CASSFQDRTFYEQYF.

The chain employs TRBV19 and TRBJ2-1, with D uncertain. CDR3 size: 14 residues. Germline V gene sequence: CDR1 LNHDA, CDR2 SQIVND (reference sequence). V lost 4 bases and J 3 bases, leaving 10 bases between the germline ends. The CDR3 loop reads CASSTSAGYNEQFF. DNA for the CDR3: TGTGCCAGTAGTACGTCGGCAGGCTACAATGAGCAGTTCTTC.

The chain uses TRBV2 and TRBJ2-5; the D gene is possibly TRBD1 (5 bases). CDR1 SNHLY and CDR2 FYNNEI come from the germline V gene. Trimming cost V 10 bases and J 1 base, with 25 bases left between them. The CDR3 is made up of 17 amino acids. CDR3 in amino acids: CATWGLSQTLFQETQYF. The CDR3 DNA reads as TGTGCCACCTGGGGCCTTTCCCAAACTTTGTTCCAAGAGACCCAGTACTTC.

The chain carries TRBV29-1 and TRBJ1-2, with D perhaps TRBD1 (6 bases). Trimming pared 4 bases from V and 7 bases from J, leaving 16 bases between. Germline V gene sequence: CDR1 SQVTM, CDR2 ANQGSEA. The CDR3 length is 13 residues. The CDR3 DNA is TGCAGCGTTGGCTCTACAGGGAGGGGTGGCTACACCTTC. Translated, it gives CSVGSTGRGGYTF.

V usage is TRBV12-3 or TRBV12-4 and J usage is TRBJ2-5; 9 bases fit TRBD2. The J segment lost 6 bases and the V segment lost 3 bases, leaving 5 bases of the junction unmatched. This CDR3 is 14 amino acids long. The chain's CDR3 is CASSLGLAKQTQYF. The CDR3 DNA reads as TGTGCCAGCAGTTTGGGACTAGCTAAGCAGACCCAGTACTTC.

The chain carries TRBV13 and TRBJ1-1; D remains ambiguous. The CDR3 runs to 14 residues. The germline CDR1 and CDR2 sequences are PRHDT and FYEKMQ (reference sequence). V shed 3 bases and J shed 3 bases, with 11 bases lying between them. The CDR3 region is CASSLGFQDTEAFF. CDR3 bases: TGTGCCAGCAGCTTGGGATTTCAGGACACTGAAGCTTTCTTT.

CDR3 sequence (DNA): TGCAGCGTTGTCCCAGGGGCCAACACTGAAGCTTTCTTT. This translates into CSVVPGANTEAFF. The J gene is TRBJ1-1, the V gene TRBV29-1, with D perhaps matching TRBD1 (6 bases). Germline CDR1 SQVTM, CDR2 ANQGSEA. The CDR3 is 13 residues long. V was pared by 4 bases and J by 2 bases, with 11 bases between.

The V gene is TRBV7-9, the J gene TRBJ2-7, with D perhaps matching TRBD1 (5 bases). Germline loops: CDR1 SEHNR, CDR2 FQNEAQ (reference sequence). V was trimmed by 2 bases and J by 3 bases, leaving 11 bases between them. The CDR3 covers 14 residues. DNA of the CDR3: TGTGCCAGCAGCTTAACAAGGGGTAACTACGAGCAGTACTTC. Translated, it gives CASSLTRGNYEQYF. The full variable domain, with the rest looked up from reference TRBV7-9 and TRBJ2-7, is DTGVSQNPRHKITKRGQNVTFRCDPISEHNRLYWYRQTLGQGPEFLTYFQNEAQLEKSRLLSDRFSAERPKGSFSTLEIQRTEQGDSAMYLCASSLTRGNYEQYFGPGTRLTVT.

The V and J genes are TRBV7-9 and TRBJ1-2; D is undetermined. V was shortened by 1 base and J by 3 bases, with 12 bases between the two germline ends. CDR1 is SEHNR and CDR2 is FQNEAQ in the germline V gene (reference sequence). The CDR3 is 15 amino acids. CDR3 bases: TGTGCCAGCAGCTTAGGGGCCTGGCCCTACTATGGCTACACCTTC. Encoded protein: CASSLGAWPYYGYTF.

This clonotype was observed once. The V and J genes are TRBV5-4 and TRBJ2-7; no clear D gene. V lost 2 bases to trimming and J lost 7 bases, with 13 bases between them. CDR1 and CDR2 from the germline V gene are SGHNT and YYREEE (reference sequence). This CDR3 spans 13 amino acids. The CDR3 sequence: CASSFRGGTEQYF. CDR3 sequence (DNA): TGTGCCAGCAGCTTCCGAGGCGGCACAGAGCAGTACTTC. The full variable domain, with the rest looked up from reference TRBV5-4 and TRBJ2-7, is ETGVTQSPTHLIKTRGQQVTLRCSSQSGHNTVSWYQQALGQGPQFIFQYYREEENGRGNFPPRFSGLQFPNYSSELNVNALELDDSALYLCASSFRGGTEQYFGPGTRLTVT.